This T cell receptor beta chain originates from a study of shared clonotypes between healthy human individuals (dated by TCRdb to between 2020 and 2021). With respect to the entire study: Three men and two women, aged 18 to 49 years, made up the cohort. For each donor, CD4 naive and CD4 memory were each run on three plates, CD8 naive on two plates, and CD8 memory on one plate. To estimate repertoire size and how much clonotype sharing occurs between individuals, the study deeply sequenced the blood TCR repertoires of roughly 5 healthy adults. Different laboratories and diverse techniques were used to prepare libraries and sequence TCR repertoires, to increase sequencing depth and limit assay-specific biases. Each donor's leukapheresis produced roughly between roughly 0.9 and 8.9 billion PBMCs.

Using the deep immunoSEQ assay, multiplex PCR amplified TCR CDR3 regions from genomic DNA. Genomic DNA extracted from each cell subset was distributed evenly over all wells of several immunoSEQ 96-well plates, and each plate served as one replicate. For sorted subsets, 150 to 250 ng of genomic DNA, equivalent to 25,000 to 35,000 T cell genomes, went into each replicate PCR. The purified libraries were quantified using a Qubit 3.0 fluorometer, sized with a Bioanalyzer 2100, and then quantified again using the KAPA Library Quantification kit. Every immunoSEQ 96-well plate was sequenced on a dedicated single-read 150-cycle Illumina NextSeq 550 flow cell. Turning to the authors' computational methods: Because the immunoSEQ output included only junctional sequences and no quality scores, the filtering could not be the same as the filtering used for full-length reads. Sequences were annotated with PyIR, a Python wrapper for IgBLAST v1.9, and V/J genes and CDR3 were assigned using IMGT germline references. Reads with weak V/J assignments (E-value above 1e-6), missing CDR3, stop codons, out-of-frame junctions, or ambiguous translated residues were removed. A V3J clonotype was defined by an identical inferred V gene, J gene, and CDR3 amino acid sequence. Percentage overlap between repertoires was calculated by dividing the number of shared unique clonotypes by the size of the smaller repertoire. Richness of each repertoire was evaluated using RTK rarefaction, the Chao1 estimator, and Recon v2.1 estimates of unobserved clonotypes. Generation probabilities were computed with OLGA for all TCRbeta clonotypes obtained by the gDNA method from four donors. Sourced from immuneACCESS, this table was stored by TCRdb with only in-frame sequences that have V and J called. A share of the clones is absent; for the studies checked, an unresolved V gene accounts for under half, and the remainder has no known explanation. The V and J calls and clone size come from that table; D and trimming were worked out from the DNA. This sample gives over 850,000 clones in total; more than 75% of them show up just once. The ten largest clones take up around 0.47% of the sample.

Regarding this clone: Its antigen has not been determined. No much larger clone is present one base from it, and per-base qualities are unavailable.

Its CDR3 holds 16 amino acids, cysteine through phenylalanine. The DNA shown is the 48-base CDR3, in frame from base 1. V gives up 8 bases and J gives up 0 bases, and the segment between their germline ends measures 18 bases. CDR1 and CDR2 were assigned from the germline V gene as MDHEN and SYDVKM. The research as a whole found: Pairwise subsampling indicated that sequencing depth was expected to affect the degree of clonotype sharing among donors. The genetic and exposure-history diversity represented was limited by the small number of donors. Sampling was restricted to blood, and TCR repertoires in tissue are likely to differ from TCR repertoires in blood. Compared with non-shared clonotypes, clonotypes shared by all four sorted-subset donors had higher generation probabilities. Naive subsets generally had larger estimated clonotype richness than memory subsets. Approximately 5% of naive CD4, roughly 3.5% of naive CD8, 2.3% of memory CD4, and about 0.4% of memory CD8 clonotypes were shared across a handful of donors. Incomplete sequencing was indicated by rarefaction of sorted-subset datasets, despite the large sequencing depth.

The donors were healthy, HIV-negative adults who had no recently reported acute infections or vaccinations. Every donor was a Caucasian adult residing in Nashville, Tennessee, USA. Magnetic negative selection was used to enrich CD4+ T cells, after which naive cells were positively selected on CD45RA and the negative fraction became the memory subset. Blood was collected by leukapheresis, and PBMCs were isolated by Ficoll-Histopaque density gradient centrifugation and then cryopreserved in liquid nitrogen vapor phase. Analytical flow cytometry was used to check the purity and quantity of every magnetically sorted T cell population. From each sorted fraction, genomic DNA was isolated and quantified by UV absorbance on a Nanodrop 2000c.

The specimen was memory CD4+ T cells from PBMCs. The cell subset or site label on this specimen signifies: CD45RA-negative fraction. This clonotype was sampled from a man between 18 and 35 years old in good health. Some clones in this sample may be carry-over from other donors' samples. The sequence joins TRBV28 to TRBJ2-3, and perhaps TRBD2 as D gene, on 6 matching bases. The DNA sequence is TGTGCCAGCTCTATTGGCCGGGGGTCTAGCACAGATACGCAGTATTTT. Its protein product is CASSIGRGSSTDTQYF.